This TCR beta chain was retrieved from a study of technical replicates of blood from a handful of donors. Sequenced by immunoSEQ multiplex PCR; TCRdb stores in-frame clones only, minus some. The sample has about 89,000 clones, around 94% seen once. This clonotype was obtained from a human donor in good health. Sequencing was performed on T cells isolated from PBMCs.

CDR3 coding DNA: TGCAGCGTTGAGGCCTCCTACGAGCAGTACTTC. Protein product: CSVEASYEQYF. V is TRBV29-1 and J is TRBJ2-7; D is unclear. This CDR3 has 11 amino acids. CDR1 is SQVTM and CDR2 is ANQGSEA in the germline V gene. Trimming pared 3 bases from V and 0 bases from J, leaving 3 bases between.